This TCR beta chain was identified in a study of shared clonotypes between healthy human individuals. Every donor, a Caucasian adult, lived in Nashville, Tennessee. Investigators divided CD4+ cells into CD45RA+ naive and CD45RA-negative memory subsets. There are 16 residues in the CDR3. The germline CDR1 and CDR2 sequences are MDHEN and SYDVKM. The germline V and J ends were trimmed by 2 bases and 0 bases, with 10 bases remaining between them. Several immunoSEQ plates received, in even portions, the genomic DNA of each subset. Tens of thousands of T cell genomes (approximately 0.2 ug DNA) went into each sorted-subset replicate. The table came from immunoSEQ multiplex PCR; TCRdb's copy has only in-frame clones and leaves some out. This table holds 300,000 to 400,000 clones, 74% found once.

V is TRBV28 and J is TRBJ2-2, with D maybe TRBD1 (6 bases). Sequenced material: memory CD4+ T cells sorted from blood. Subset denoted: CD45RA-negative fraction. The origin of this receptor is a young man in good health. CDR3 sequence (DNA): TGTGCCAGCAGTTTACCAGGGGCGGCGAACACCGGGGAGCTGTTTTTT. Translated, it gives CASSLPGAANTGELFF.